The sample holds a few counts of the clone carrying this T cell receptor beta chain. Its specificity is unknown. The V and J ends lost 0 bases and 3 bases respectively, with 17 bases between them. The germline CDR1 and CDR2 sequences are LGHNA and YSLEER. CDR3 size: 18 residues. The data originate from a study of cytomegalovirus exposure and HLA in healthy donors. Points from the study as a whole: CMV serostatus was the only recorded immune exposure for donors. Highly shared variants forming one cluster were likely a sequencing artifact. The study flagged some 180 TCR beta chains as cytomegalovirus-associated.

A multiplex PCR was run with 60 Vbeta primers and 13 Jbeta primers. Profiled with immunoSEQ multiplex PCR; TCRdb holds only in-frame clones, not every one. The sample has approximately 120,000 clones; almost 75% are singletons. The chain carries TRBV4-3 and TRBJ1-4, with D maybe TRBD1 (5 bases). The sequence came from a man aged 35-49 years in good health and CMV-seronegative. The sample comprised PBMCs. The CDR3 DNA reads as TGCGCCAGCAGCCAAGATGTAGGGTTACAGGCTTCTAATGAAAAACTGTTTTTT. Translated, it gives CASSQDVGLQASNEKLFF.